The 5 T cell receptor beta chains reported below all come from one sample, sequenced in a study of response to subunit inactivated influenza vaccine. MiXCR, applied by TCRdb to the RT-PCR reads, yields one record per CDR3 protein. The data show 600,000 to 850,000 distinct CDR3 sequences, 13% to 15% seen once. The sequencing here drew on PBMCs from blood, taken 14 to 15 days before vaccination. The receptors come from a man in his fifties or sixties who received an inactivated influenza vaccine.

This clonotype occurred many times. This CDR3 is CSATLGETQYF. CDR3 nucleotides: TGCAGTGCCACGCTGGGGGAGACCCAGTACTTC. The V gene is TRBV20-1, the J gene TRBJ2-5; unclear D gene. This CDR3 is 11 amino acids long. Trimming stripped 6 bases from V and 5 bases from J, with 10 bases between. Germline V gene lookup returns CDR1 DFQATT and CDR2 SNEGSKA (reference sequence).

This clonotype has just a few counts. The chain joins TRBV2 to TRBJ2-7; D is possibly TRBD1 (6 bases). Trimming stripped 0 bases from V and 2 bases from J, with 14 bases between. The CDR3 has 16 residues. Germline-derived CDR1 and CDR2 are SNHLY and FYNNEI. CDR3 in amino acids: CASSEAPGVIAYEQYF. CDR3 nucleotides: TGTGCCAGCAGTGAAGCGCCAGGGGTAATAGCCTACGAGCAGTACTTC.

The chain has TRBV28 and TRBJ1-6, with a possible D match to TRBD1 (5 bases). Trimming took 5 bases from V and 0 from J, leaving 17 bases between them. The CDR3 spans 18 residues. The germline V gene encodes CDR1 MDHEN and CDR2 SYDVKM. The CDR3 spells CASSPRWGWSSYNSPLHF. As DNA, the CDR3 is TGTGCCAGCAGTCCAAGGTGGGGGTGGAGCTCCTATAATTCACCCCTCCACTTT.

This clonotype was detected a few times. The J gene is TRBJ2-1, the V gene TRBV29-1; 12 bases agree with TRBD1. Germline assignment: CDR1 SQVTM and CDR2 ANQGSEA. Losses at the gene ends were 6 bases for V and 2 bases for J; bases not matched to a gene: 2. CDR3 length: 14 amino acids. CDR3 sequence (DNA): TGCAGCGTCGGGACAGGGGGCGCCTACAATGAGCAGTTCTTC. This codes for CSVGTGGAYNEQFF.

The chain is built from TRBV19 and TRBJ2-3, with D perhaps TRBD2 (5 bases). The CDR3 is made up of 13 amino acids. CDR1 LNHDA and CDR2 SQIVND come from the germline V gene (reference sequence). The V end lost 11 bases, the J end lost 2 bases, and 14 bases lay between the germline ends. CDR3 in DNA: TGTGCCCTCCCCCCACTAGACACAGATACGCAGTATTTT. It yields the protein CALPPLDTDTQYF.